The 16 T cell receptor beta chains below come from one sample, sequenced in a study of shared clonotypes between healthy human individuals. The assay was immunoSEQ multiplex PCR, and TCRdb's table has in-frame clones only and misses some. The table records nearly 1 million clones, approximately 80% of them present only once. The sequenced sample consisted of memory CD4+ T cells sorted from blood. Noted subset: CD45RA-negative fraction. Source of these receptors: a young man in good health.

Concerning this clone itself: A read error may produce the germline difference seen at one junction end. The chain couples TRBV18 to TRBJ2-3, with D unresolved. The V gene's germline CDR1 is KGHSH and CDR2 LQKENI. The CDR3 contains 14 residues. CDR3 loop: CASSPPPWPDTQYF. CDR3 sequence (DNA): TGTGCCAGCTCGCCACCTCCCTGGCCAGATACGCAGTATTTT.

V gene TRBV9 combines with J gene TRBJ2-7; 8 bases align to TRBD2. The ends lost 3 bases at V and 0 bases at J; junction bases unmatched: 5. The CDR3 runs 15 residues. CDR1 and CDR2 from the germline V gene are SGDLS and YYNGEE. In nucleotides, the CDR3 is TGTGCCAGCAGCGCCGCGGGAGGCGGCTCCTACGAGCAGTACTTC. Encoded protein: CASSAAGGGSYEQYF.

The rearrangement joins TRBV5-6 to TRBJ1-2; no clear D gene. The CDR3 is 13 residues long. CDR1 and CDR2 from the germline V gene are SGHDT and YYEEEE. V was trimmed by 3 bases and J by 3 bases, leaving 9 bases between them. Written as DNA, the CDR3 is TGTGCCAGCAGCTACCTGGGAGACTATGGCTACACCTTC. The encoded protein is CASSYLGDYGYTF.

CDR3 amino acids: CASSQGWTAHWGQGTQYF. Here the CDR3 DNA reads TGCGCCAGCAGCCAAGGGTGGACAGCCCACTGGGGGCAAGGTACGCAGTATTTT. This chain links TRBV4-1 with TRBJ2-3, with D possibly matching TRBD1 (6 bases). The CDR3 loop spans 18 amino acids. Deletions cut 1 base from V and 8 bases from J, with 25 bases between. The germline CDR1 and CDR2 sequences are MGHRA and YSYEKL.

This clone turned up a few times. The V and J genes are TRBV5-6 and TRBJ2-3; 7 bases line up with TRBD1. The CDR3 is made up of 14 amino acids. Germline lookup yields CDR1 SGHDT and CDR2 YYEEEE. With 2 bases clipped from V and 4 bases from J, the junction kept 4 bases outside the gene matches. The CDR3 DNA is TGTGCCAGCAGCTTATTCCAGGGGGCAGATACGCAGTATTTT. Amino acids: CASSLFQGADTQYF. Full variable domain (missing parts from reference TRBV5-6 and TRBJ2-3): DAGVTQSPTHLIKTRGQQVTLRCSPKSGHDTVSWYQQALGQGPQFIFQYYEEEERQRGNFPDRFSGHQFPNYSSELNVNALLLGDSALYLCASSLFQGADTQYFGPGTRLTVL.

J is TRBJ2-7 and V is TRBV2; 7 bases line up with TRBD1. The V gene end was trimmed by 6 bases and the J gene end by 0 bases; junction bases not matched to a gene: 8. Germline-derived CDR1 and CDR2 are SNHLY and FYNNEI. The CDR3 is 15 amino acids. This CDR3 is CASSLTAGGSYEQYF. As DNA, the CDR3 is TGTGCCAGCAGCTTGACGGCAGGGGGCTCCTACGAGCAGTACTTC.

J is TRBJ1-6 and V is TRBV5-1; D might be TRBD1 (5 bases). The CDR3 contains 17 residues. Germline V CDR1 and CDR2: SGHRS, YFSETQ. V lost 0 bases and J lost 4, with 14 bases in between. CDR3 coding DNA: TGCGCCAGCAGCTTGGCGGATGGACGGACATATAATTCACCCCTCCACTTT. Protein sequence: CASSLADGRTYNSPLHF.

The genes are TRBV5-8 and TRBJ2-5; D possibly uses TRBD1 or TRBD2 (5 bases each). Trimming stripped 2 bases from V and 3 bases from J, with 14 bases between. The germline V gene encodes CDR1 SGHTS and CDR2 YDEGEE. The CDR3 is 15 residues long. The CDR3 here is CASSFRDGIEETQYF. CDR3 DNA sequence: TGTGCCAGCAGCTTCCGGGACGGAATAGAAGAGACCCAGTACTTC.

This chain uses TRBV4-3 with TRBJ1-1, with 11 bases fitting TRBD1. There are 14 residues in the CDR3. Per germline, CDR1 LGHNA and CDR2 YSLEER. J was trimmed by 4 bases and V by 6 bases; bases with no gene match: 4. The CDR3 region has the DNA TGCGCCAGCAGTCATGGGACAGGGGGCACTGAAGCTTTCTTT. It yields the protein CASSHGTGGTEAFF.

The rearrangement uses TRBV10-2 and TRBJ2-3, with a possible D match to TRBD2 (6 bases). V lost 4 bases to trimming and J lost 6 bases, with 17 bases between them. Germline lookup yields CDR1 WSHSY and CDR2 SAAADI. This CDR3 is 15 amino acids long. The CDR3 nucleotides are TGCGCCAGCAGTGTGAGGGCTAGCGCGGTGGATACGCAGTATTTT. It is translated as CASSVRASAVDTQYF.

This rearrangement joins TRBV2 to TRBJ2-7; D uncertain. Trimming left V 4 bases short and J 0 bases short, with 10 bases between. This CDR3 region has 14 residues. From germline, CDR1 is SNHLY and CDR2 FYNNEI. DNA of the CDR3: TGTGCCAGCAGTGGAATTTTCGCCTCCTACGAGCAGTACTTC. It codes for CASSGIFASYEQYF.

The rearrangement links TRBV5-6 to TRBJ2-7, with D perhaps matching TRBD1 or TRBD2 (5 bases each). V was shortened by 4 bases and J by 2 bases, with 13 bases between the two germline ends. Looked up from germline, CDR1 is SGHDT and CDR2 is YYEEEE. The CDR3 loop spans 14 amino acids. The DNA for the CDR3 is TGTGCCAGCAGCCTGGGACCAATCCCCTACGAGCAGTACTTC. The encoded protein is CASSLGPIPYEQYF.

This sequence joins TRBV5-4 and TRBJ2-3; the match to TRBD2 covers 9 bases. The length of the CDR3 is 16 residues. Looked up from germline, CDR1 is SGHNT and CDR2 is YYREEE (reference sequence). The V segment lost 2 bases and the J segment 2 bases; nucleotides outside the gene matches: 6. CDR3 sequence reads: CASSFAGGPSTDTQYF. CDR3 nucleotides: TGTGCCAGCAGCTTCGCGGGGGGGCCGTCCACAGATACGCAGTATTTT. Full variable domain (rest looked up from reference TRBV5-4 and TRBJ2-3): ETGVTQSPTHLIKTRGQQVTLRCSSQSGHNTVSWYQQALGQGPQFIFQYYREEENGRGNFPPRFSGLQFPNYSSELNVNALELDDSALYLCASSFAGGPSTDTQYFGPGTRLTVL.

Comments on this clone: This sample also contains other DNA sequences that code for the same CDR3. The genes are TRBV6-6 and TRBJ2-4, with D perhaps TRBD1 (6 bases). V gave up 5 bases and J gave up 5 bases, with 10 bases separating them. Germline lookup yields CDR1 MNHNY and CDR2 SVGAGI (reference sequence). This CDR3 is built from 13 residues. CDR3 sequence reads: CASSPSGENIQYF. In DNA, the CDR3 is TGTGCCAGCAGTCCTTCAGGGGAAAACATTCAGTACTTC.

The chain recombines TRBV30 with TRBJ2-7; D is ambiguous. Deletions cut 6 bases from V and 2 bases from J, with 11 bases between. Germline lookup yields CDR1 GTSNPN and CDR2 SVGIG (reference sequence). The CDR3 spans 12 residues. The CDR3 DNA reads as TGTGCCTGTGGCGGTGGGCCCTACGAGCAGTACTTC. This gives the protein CACGGGPYEQYF.

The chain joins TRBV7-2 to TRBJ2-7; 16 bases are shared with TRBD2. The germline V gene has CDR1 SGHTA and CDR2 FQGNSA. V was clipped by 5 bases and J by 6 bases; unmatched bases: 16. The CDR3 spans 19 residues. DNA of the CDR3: TGTGCCAGCAGCCTATCCGGGACTAGCGGGAGGGCCTCTGTACGCGAGCAGTACTTC. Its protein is CASSLSGTSGRASVREQYF.